These 6 T cell receptor beta chains originate from one sample sequenced in a study of identical twins' blood T cells. TCRdb re-derived calls from the 5' RACE reads in MiXCR, one entry per CDR3 protein. The table records a few hundred thousand distinct CDR3 sequences, 28% of them present only once. The sequencing input was PBMCs. Receptor source: a woman aged 18-55 years in good health.

The table lists this clonotype with a few counts. The chain couples TRBV19 to TRBJ2-2, with 11 bases lining up with TRBD2. This CDR3 contains 16 residues. The V and J ends lost 1 base and 7 bases, in that order; junction bases with no gene match: 5. Germline loops: CDR1 LNHDA, CDR2 SQIVND (reference sequence). The CDR3 DNA follows: TGTGCCAGTAGTATAGGGCTAGCGGGAGGTAACGGGGAGCTGTTTTTT. It translates to CASSIGLAGGNGELFF. Complete variable domain (other parts from reference TRBV19 and TRBJ2-2): DGGITQSPKYLFRKEGQNVTLSCEQNLNHDAMYWYRQDPGQGLRLIYYSQIVNDFQKGDIAEGYSVSREKKESFPLTVTSAQKNPTAFYLCASSIGLAGGNGELFFGEGSRLTVL.

The chain joins TRBV20-1 to TRBJ2-7, with unresolved D. Trimming removed 0 bases from V and 5 bases from J, with 8 bases in between. This CDR3 comprises 12 residues. Germline-derived CDR1 and CDR2 are DFQATT and SNEGSKA (reference sequence). CDR3 region: CSARDNRNEQYF. CDR3 in DNA: TGCAGTGCTAGAGATAACCGGAACGAGCAGTACTTC.

CDR3: CASRRRGRGEAFF. The CDR3 bases are TGTGCCAGCAGGCGTAGGGGGCGCGGTGAAGCTTTCTTT. The gene calls are TRBV3-1 and TRBJ1-1, with TRBD1 matching 7 bases. The CDR3 has 13 residues. The trim removed 6 bases at V and 7 bases at J, leaving 8 bases unmatched. Per the germline V gene, CDR1 is LGHDT and CDR2 is YNNKEL (reference sequence).

This clonotype showed up just a few times. V is TRBV4-3 and J is TRBJ2-2; 7 nucleotides align to TRBD2. This CDR3 contains 15 residues. Germline lookup yields CDR1 LGHNA and CDR2 YSLEER. Trimming at V came to 4 bases and at J to 1 base, leaving 3 bases not matched to a gene. CDR3 loop: CASSRDYLNTGELFF. The DNA for the CDR3 is TGCGCCAGCAGCCGGGACTACCTGAACACCGGGGAGCTGTTTTTT.

Comments on this clonotype: The germline gene is not matched at one end of the junction; a read error may be the cause. The rearrangement links TRBV18 to TRBJ2-7; D might be TRBD2 (6 bases). The CDR3 has 13 amino acids. Germline V gives CDR1 KGHSH, CDR2 LQKENI. CDR3 sequence: CASSQGGKYGQYF. The CDR3 DNA reads as TGTGCCAGCTCGCAAGGAGGGAAATACGGGCAGTACTTC. Supplemented by reference TRBV18 and TRBJ2-7, the full variable domain reads NAGVMQNPRHLVRRRGQEARLRCSPMKGHSHVYWYRQLPEEGLKFMVYLQKENIIDESGMPKERFSAEFPKEGPSILRIQQVVRGDSAAYFCASSQGGKYGQYFGPGTRLTVT.

This clonotype was picked up many times. The chain uses TRBV9 and TRBJ2-2; D is perhaps TRBD1 (6 bases). The ends were cut back, 0 bases at V and 3 bases at J, with 18 bases in the middle. Germline values: CDR1 SGDLS, CDR2 YYNGEE. This CDR3 has 18 amino acids. This CDR3 is CASSVGARGVSYTGELFF. CDR3 coding DNA: TGTGCCAGCAGCGTAGGGGCCAGGGGTGTATCATACACCGGGGAGCTGTTTTTT.